These T cell receptor beta chains were read from a single sample in a study of blood T cell repertoires in COVID-19. Some clones are missing from TCRdb's copy, which holds only in-frame ones; the method was immunoSEQ multiplex PCR. Of 150,000 to 170,000 clones listed, about 80% are singletons. Sequencing input: peripheral blood. The receptors were gathered from a woman aged 60-75 years with COVID-19, enrolled during active disease. The CDR3 runs from the conserved cysteine through the conserved F or W. A D gene is named only where the DNA matches it firmly. Size tells how often a clone was seen (once, few, many) or the class of an expanded clone, and some rows leave it out.

abundance	d_gene	v_gene	j_gene	CDR3aa	CDR3nt
.	TRBD1	TRBV7-2	TRBJ1-3	CASSIQQGATGNTIYF	TGTGCCAGCAGCATACAACAGGGGGCAACTGGAAACACCATATATTTT
.	TRBD2	TRBV4-2	TRBJ2-7	CASTELAGASEQYF	TGTGCCAGCACCGAACTAGCGGGAGCGTCCGAGCAGTACTTC
.	.	TRBV19	TRBJ2-7	CATSVYTGREQYF	TGTGCCACCAGCGTATACACCGGGAGAGAGCAGTACTTC
.	.	TRBV29-1	TRBJ1-2	CSVEDTSLGYGYTF	TGCAGCGTTGAGGACACTTCCCTGGGCTATGGCTACACCTTC
few	.	TRBV2	TRBJ1-5	CASSPDSYSNQPQHF	TGTGCCAGCAGTCCCGACAGCTATAGCAATCAGCCCCAGCATTTT
.	TRBD1	TRBV7-6	TRBJ1-1	CASGQDTNTEAFF	TGTGCCAGCGGACAGGACACGAACACTGAAGCTTTCTTT
.	TRBD2	TRBV5-1	TRBJ2-3	CASSRVGGTDTQYF	TGCGCCAGCAGCAGGGTCGGGGGGACAGATACGCAGTATTTT
few	.	TRBV10-3	TRBJ1-1	CAIRGLQGPRFIRQGDTEAFF	TGTGCCATCAGGGGATTACAGGGTCCGAGGTTTATCAGACAAGGGGACACTGAAGCTTTCTTT
few	TRBD2	TRBV6-1	TRBJ2-1	CASSEGGRAYNEQFF	TGTGCCAGCAGTGAAGGCGGGAGGGCCTACAATGAGCAGTTCTTC
few	TRBD1	TRBV5-6	TRBJ1-6	CASSSLGTITGEGSPLHF	TGTGCCAGCAGCTCCCTGGGGACGATTACAGGGGAAGGTTCACCCCTCCACTTT
.	TRBD1	TRBV15	TRBJ1-2	CATSVGGQGDGYTF	TGTGCCACCAGCGTAGGGGGACAGGGGGACGGCTACACCTTC
.	TRBD1	TRBV6-5	TRBJ1-4	CASSYRGQGANEKLFF	TGTGCCAGCAGTTACCGAGGACAGGGGGCTAATGAAAAACTGTTTTTT
.	.	TRBV19	TRBJ1-2	CASSWGIESGYGYTF	TGTGCCAGTAGTTGGGGCATCGAGTCAGGCTATGGCTACACCTTC
.	.	TRBV20-1	TRBJ1-1	CSAAGAFF	TGCAGTGCCGCTGGCGCTTTCTTT
few	TRBD1	TRBV13	TRBJ2-1	CASSPVDRGYNEQFF	TGTGCCAGCAGCCCCGTGGACAGGGGATACAATGAGCAGTTCTTC
.	TRBD1	TRBV9	TRBJ2-7	CASSVAGQGYYEQYF	TGTGCCAGCAGCGTAGCTGGACAGGGATACTACGAGCAGTACTTC
.	.	TRBV7-3	TRBJ2-1	CASSSTVGWADYNEQFF	TGTGCCAGCAGCTCGACCGTCGGTTGGGCAGATTACAATGAGCAGTTCTTC
.	TRBD1	TRBV6-5	TRBJ1-2	CASTRDRLGGYTF	TGTGCCAGCACCCGGGACAGGCTGGGGGGCTACACCTTC
.	.	TRBV18	TRBJ1-3	CASSHGQIYSSGNTIYF	TGTGCCAGCTCACACGGACAGATCTATTCCTCTGGAAACACCATATATTTT
.	.	TRBV25-1	TRBJ1-4	CASSTGATNEKLFF	TGTGCCAGCAGTACGGGAGCAACTAATGAAAAACTGTTTTTT
.	TRBD1	TRBV18	TRBJ1-2	CASSPGQERGAGYTF	TGTGCCAGCTCCCCGGGACAGGAAAGGGGAGCAGGCTACACCTTC
.	TRBD1	TRBV19	TRBJ1-5	CASSTYGTGWGHQPQHF	TGTGCCAGTAGTACCTATGGGACAGGGTGGGGGCATCAGCCCCAGCATTTT
.	TRBD2	TRBV4-2	TRBJ2-1	CASSLVGGGNEQFF	TGTGCCAGCAGCCTAGTTGGGGGGGGAAATGAGCAGTTCTTC
.	TRBD1	TRBV19	TRBJ1-4	CASSIQQGARRSNEKLFF	TGTGCCAGTAGTATACAACAGGGGGCTAGAAGGTCTAATGAAAAACTGTTTTTT
once	.	TRBV2	TRBJ2-2	CASSEKGGDTGELFF	TGTGCCAGCAGTGAGAAGGGCGGGGACACCGGGGAGCTGTTTTTT
few	.	TRBV18	TRBJ1-6	CASSPIGANNSPLHF	TGTGCCAGCTCACCCATTGGGGCGAATAATTCACCCCTCCACTTT
.	TRBD1	TRBV29-1	TRBJ1-2	CSVEPGQGIGYTF	TGCAGCGTAGAACCGGGACAGGGGATTGGCTACACCTTC
.	.	TRBV19	TRBJ2-2	CASSIPWNRASLIAGELFF	TGTGCCAGTAGTATTCCTTGGAACAGGGCTTCCTTAATCGCCGGGGAGCTGTTTTTT
.	TRBD2	TRBV7-3	TRBJ2-1	CASSPPSGGYNEQFF	TGTGCCAGCAGTCCTCCTAGCGGGGGCTACAATGAGCAGTTCTTC
.	.	TRBV9	TRBJ1-1	CASSRVNTEAFF	TGTGCCAGCAGCCGGGTGAACACTGAAGCTTTCTTT
.	.	TRBV7-2	TRBJ2-1	CASSLERAPYNEQFF	TGTGCCAGCAGCTTAGAGCGGGCCCCGTACAATGAGCAGTTCTTC
.	TRBD1	TRBV5-4	TRBJ2-4	CASSFGQGNIQYF	TGTGCCAGCAGCTTCGGACAGGGAAACATTCAGTACTTC
once	.	TRBV6-1	TRBJ1-4	CASSDVGAGEKLFF	TGTGCCAGCAGTGATGTGGGGGCAGGAGAAAAACTGTTTTTT
.	.	TRBV29-1	TRBJ1-2	CSVAPGVGGYTF	TGCAGCGTTGCTCCAGGGGTGGGCGGCTACACCTTC
.	.	TRBV5-8	TRBJ2-7	CASSQLTGFYEQYF	TGTGCCAGCAGCCAATTAACGGGGTTCTACGAGCAGTACTTC
.	TRBD1	TRBV6-2/TRBV6-3	TRBJ1-2	CASSYSRGQPRPVSYTF	TGTGCCAGCAGTTACTCGAGGGGGCAGCCCCGGCCCGTGAGCTACACCTTC
.	TRBD2	TRBV19	TRBJ2-2	CASRKGTSGRTYTGELFF	TGTGCCAGTAGAAAGGGGACTAGCGGGAGGACCTACACCGGGGAGCTGTTTTTT
few	TRBD1	TRBV5-1	TRBJ1-2	CASSLEAGTGRGYTF	TGCGCCAGCAGCTTGGAGGCCGGGACAGGGAGGGGCTACACCTTC
.	TRBD2	TRBV7-9	TRBJ2-1	CASSSLGTSGSYNEQFF	TGTGCCAGCAGCTCGCTTGGTACTAGCGGGAGCTACAATGAGCAGTTCTTC
.	TRBD2	TRBV7-7	TRBJ2-3	CASSPSGGTDTQYF	TGTGCTAGCAGCCCTAGCGGGGGCACAGATACGCAGTATTTT
.	.	TRBV19	TRBJ2-2	CASSSGLWTGELFF	TGTGCCAGTAGTTCGGGACTCTGGACCGGGGAGCTGTTTTTT
once	.	TRBV7-9	TRBJ2-1	CASSLALTDSSYNEQFF	TGTGCCAGCAGCTTAGCCCTGACAGATAGCTCCTACAATGAGCAGTTCTTC
.	TRBD1	TRBV19	TRBJ1-1	CASSIPQKQGGNTEAFF	TGTGCCAGTAGTATACCCCAAAAACAGGGGGGGAACACTGAAGCTTTCTTT